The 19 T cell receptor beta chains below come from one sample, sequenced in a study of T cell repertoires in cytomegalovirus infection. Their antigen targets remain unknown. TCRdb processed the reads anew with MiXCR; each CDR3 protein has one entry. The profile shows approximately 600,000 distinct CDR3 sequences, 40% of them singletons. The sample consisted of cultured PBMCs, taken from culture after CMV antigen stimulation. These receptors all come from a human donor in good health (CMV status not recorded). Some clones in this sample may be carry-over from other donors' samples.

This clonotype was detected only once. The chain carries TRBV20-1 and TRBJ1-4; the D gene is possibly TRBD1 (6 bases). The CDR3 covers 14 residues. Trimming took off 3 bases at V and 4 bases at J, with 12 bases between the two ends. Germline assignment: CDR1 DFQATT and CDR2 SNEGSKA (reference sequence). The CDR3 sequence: CSARVGGGNEKLFF. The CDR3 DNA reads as TGCAGTGCTAGGGTGGGGGGCGGTAATGAAAAACTGTTTTTT.

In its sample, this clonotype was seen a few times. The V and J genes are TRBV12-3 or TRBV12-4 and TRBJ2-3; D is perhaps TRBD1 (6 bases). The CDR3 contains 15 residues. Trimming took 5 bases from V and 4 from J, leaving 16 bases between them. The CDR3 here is CASSLRGTGADTQYF. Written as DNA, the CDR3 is TGTGCCAGCAGTCTCAGGGGCACTGGCGCAGATACGCAGTATTTT.

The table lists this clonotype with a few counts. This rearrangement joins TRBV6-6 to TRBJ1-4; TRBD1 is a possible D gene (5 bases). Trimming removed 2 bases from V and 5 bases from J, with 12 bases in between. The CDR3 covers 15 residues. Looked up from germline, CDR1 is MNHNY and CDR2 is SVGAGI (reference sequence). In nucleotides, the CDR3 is TGTGCCAGCAGTTACGGGCGGCAGGGAAATGAAAAACTGTTTTTT. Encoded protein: CASSYGRQGNEKLFF.

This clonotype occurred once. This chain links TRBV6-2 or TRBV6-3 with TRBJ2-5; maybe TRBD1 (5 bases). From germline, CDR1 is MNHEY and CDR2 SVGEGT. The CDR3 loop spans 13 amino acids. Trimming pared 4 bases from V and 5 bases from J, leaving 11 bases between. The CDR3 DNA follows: TGTGCCAGCAGTTGGACACGACGGGAGACCCAGTACTTC. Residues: CASSWTRRETQYF.

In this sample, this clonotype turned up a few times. The CDR3 reads CASSPHSSGRVSTDTQYF. In nucleotides, the CDR3 is TGTGCCAGCAGCCCTCACTCTAGCGGGAGGGTTAGCACAGATACGCAGTATTTT. The gene calls are TRBV4-2 and TRBJ2-3; 12 nucleotides match TRBD2. The V gene's germline CDR1 is LGHNA and CDR2 YNFKEQ. Trimming cost V 4 bases and J 0 bases; bases outside gene matches: 8. CDR3 length equals 18 residues.

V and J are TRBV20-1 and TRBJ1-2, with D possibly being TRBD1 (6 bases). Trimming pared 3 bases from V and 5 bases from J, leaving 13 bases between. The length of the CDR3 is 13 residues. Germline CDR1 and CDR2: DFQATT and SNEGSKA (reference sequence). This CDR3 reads CSASHRVGYGYTF. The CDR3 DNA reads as TGCAGTGCTAGCCACAGGGTGGGGTATGGCTACACCTTC.

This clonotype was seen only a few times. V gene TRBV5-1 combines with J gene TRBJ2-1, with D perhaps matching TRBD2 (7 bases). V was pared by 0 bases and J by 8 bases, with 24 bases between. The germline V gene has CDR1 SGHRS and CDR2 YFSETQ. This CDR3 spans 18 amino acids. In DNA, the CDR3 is TGCGCCAGCAGCTTGGAAGGCGCTAGCGGCTTGGGGGGCGATGAGCAGTTCTTC. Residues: CASSLEGASGLGGDEQFF.

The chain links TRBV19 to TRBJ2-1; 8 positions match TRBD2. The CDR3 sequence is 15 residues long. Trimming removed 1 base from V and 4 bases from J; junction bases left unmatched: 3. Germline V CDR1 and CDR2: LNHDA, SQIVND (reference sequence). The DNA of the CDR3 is TGTGCCAGTAGTATAGGTAGCGGGGTTTACAATGAGCAGTTCTTC. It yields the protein CASSIGSGVYNEQFF.

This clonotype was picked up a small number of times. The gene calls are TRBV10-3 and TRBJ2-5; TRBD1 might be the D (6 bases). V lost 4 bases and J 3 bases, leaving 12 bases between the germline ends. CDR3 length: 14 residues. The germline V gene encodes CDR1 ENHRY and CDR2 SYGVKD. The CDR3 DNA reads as TGTGCCATCAGTGGGGACACCCCTAAAGAGACCCAGTACTTC. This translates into CAISGDTPKETQYF.

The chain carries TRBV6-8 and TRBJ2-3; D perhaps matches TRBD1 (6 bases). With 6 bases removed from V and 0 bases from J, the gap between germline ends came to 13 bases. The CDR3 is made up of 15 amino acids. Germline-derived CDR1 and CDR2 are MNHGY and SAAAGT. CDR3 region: CASRPRGPSTDTQYF. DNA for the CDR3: TGTGCCAGCAGGCCCAGGGGACCTAGCACAGATACGCAGTATTTT.

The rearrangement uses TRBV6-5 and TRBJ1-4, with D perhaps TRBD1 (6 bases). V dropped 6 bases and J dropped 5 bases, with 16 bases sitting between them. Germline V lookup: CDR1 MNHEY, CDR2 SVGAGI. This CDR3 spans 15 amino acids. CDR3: CASSQTTGRNEKLFF. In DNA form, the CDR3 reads TGTGCCAGCAGCCAAACGACAGGTCGCAATGAAAAACTGTTTTTT.

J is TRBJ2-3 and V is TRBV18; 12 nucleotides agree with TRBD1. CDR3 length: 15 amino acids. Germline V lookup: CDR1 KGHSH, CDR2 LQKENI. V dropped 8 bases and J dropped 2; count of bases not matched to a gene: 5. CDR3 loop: CASLGTGGNTDTQYF. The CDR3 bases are TGTGCCAGCCTCGGGACAGGGGGCAACACAGATACGCAGTATTTT.

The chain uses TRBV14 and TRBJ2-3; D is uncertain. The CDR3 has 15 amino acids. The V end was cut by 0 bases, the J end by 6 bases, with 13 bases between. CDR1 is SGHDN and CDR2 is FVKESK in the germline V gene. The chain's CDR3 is CASSQEGSWRDTQYF. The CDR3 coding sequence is TGTGCCAGCAGCCAAGAAGGTAGCTGGCGGGATACGCAGTATTTT.

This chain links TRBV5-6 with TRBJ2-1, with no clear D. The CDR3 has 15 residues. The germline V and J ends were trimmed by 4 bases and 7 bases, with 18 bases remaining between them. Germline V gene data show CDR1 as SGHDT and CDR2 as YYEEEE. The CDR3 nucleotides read TGTGCCAGCAGCCCCCCCTCATGGATAGGGAATGAGCAGTTCTTC. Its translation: CASSPPSWIGNEQFF.

The CDR3 protein is CASSASVWGYEQYF. The CDR3 coding sequence is TGTGCCAGTAGTGCCTCCGTGTGGGGTTACGAGCAGTACTTC. The V call is TRBV19, the J call TRBJ2-7; D remains ambiguous. Trimming shortened V by 5 bases and J by 4 bases, and 15 bases separated the two germline ends. The CDR3 consists of 14 residues. Germline CDR1 and CDR2: LNHDA and SQIVND (reference sequence).

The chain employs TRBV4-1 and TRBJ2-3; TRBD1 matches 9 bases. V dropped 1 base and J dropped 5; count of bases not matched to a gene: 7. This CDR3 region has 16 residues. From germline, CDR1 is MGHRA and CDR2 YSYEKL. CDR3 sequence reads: CASSQVGQGIGDTQYF. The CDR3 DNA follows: TGCGCCAGCAGCCAAGTGGGACAGGGTATCGGAGATACGCAGTATTTT.

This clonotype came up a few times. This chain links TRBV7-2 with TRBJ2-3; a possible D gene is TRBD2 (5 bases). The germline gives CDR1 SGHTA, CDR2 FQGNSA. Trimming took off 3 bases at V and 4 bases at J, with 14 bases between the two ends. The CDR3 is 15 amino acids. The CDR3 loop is CASSFGGSRADTQYF. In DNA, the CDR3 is TGTGCCAGCAGCTTCGGTGGGAGCCGTGCAGATACGCAGTATTTT. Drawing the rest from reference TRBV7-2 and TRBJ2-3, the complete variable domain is GAGVSQSPSNKVTEKGKDVELRCDPISGHTALYWYRQSLGQGLEFLIYFQGNSAPDKSGLPSDRFSAERTGGSVSTLTIQRTQQEDSAVYLCASSFGGSRADTQYFGPGTRLTVL.

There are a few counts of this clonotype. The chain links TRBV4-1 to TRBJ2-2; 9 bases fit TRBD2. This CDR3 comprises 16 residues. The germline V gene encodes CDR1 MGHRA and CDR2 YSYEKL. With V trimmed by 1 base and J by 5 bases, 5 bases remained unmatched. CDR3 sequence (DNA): TGCGCCAGCAGCCAAGGGTTGCGGGAGGGAACCGGGGAGCTGTTTTTT. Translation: CASSQGLREGTGELFF.

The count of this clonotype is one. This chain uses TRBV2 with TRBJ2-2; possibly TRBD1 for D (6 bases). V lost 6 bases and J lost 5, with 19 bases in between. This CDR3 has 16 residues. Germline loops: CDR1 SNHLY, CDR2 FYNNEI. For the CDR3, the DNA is TGTGCCAGCAGCCTCACAGGGAGTATAGGAACCGGGGAGCTGTTTTTT. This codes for CASSLTGSIGTGELFF.